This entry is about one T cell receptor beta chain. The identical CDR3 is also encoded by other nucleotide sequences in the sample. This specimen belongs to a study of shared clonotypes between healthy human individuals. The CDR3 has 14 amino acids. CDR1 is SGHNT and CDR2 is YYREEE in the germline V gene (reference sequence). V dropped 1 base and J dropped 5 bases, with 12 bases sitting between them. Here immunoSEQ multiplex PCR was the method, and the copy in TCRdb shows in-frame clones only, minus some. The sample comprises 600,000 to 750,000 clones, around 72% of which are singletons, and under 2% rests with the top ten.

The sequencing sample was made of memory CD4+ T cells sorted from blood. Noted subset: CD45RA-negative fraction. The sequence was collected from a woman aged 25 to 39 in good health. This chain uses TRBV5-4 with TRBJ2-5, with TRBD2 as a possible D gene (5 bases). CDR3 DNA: TGTGCCAGCAGCTTGAGAGGGTTGAGGGAGACCCAGTACTTC. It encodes CASSLRGLRETQYF.